This record looks at one T cell receptor (beta chain) sequence and its context. Methods used by the authors: Counts of nucleated cells, estimated from reference gene primer amplification, were obtained. Generated by immunoSEQ multiplex PCR, the TCRdb table keeps only in-frame clones and is missing some. That table is the source of V, J and clone size, and D and trimming were worked out from the DNA. The sample holds around 300,000 clones, more than 85% seen once. The germline CDR1 and CDR2 sequences are LGHNA and YNFKEQ. V was pared by 2 bases and J by 0 bases, with 7 bases of the junction left unmatched. The CDR3 spans 18 residues. The sample originates from a study of blood T cell repertoires in COVID-19.

The sample was peripheral blood. The TCR comes from a woman aged 30 to 39 with COVID-19, enrolled during active disease. This chain connects TRBV4-2 to TRBJ2-2; 9 nucleotides match TRBD2. This CDR3 reads CASSQLGGGESNTGELFF. The CDR3 DNA reads as TGTGCCAGCAGCCAACTAGGCGGGGGGGAGTCGAACACCGGGGAGCTGTTTTTT.